These T cell receptor beta chains were read from a single sample in a study of OX40 agonist ivuxolimab in advanced cancers. Sequenced by immunoSEQ multiplex PCR; TCRdb stores in-frame clones only, minus some. There are some 40,000 clones in the sample; approximately 90% occur only once, and 13% to 15% lies in the top ten. The specimen was CD4+ or CD8+ T cells sorted from blood, collected in a trial of the OX40 agonist ivuxolimab. Receptors were obtained from an adult with an advanced solid tumor such as melanoma, head and neck, liver or kidney cancer. Each CDR3 is given with its conserved first and last residue. Fields, in order: J gene, D gene, CDR3 length, clone size, V gene, CDR3 DNA, CDR3 protein. A D gene is named only where the DNA matches it firmly. Size is omitted from some rows. Given values are once, few, many or a class for expanded clones.

J gene: TRBJ2-7
D gene: TRBD2
CDR3 length: 15
clone size: -
V gene: TRBV11-3
CDR3 DNA: TGTGCCAGCAGCTCCCGGACTAGCGGGATCAACGAGCAGTACTTC
CDR3 protein: CASSSRTSGINEQYF

J gene: TRBJ1-4
D gene: -
CDR3 length: 13
clone size: -
V gene: TRBV27
CDR3 DNA: TGTGCCAGCAGTTTATCCAGGGCTGAAAAACTGTTTTTT
CDR3 protein: CASSLSRAEKLFF

J gene: TRBJ2-1
D gene: TRBD2
CDR3 length: 18
clone size: -
V gene: TRBV5-1
CDR3 DNA: TGCGCCAGCAGCTTGGAGGCTAGCGGGAGTCTCTCCTACAATGAGCAGTTCTTC
CDR3 protein: CASSLEASGSLSYNEQFF

J gene: TRBJ2-7
D gene: -
CDR3 length: 12
clone size: -
V gene: TRBV29-1
CDR3 DNA: TGCAGCGTTGAACGGGGGCTGGGGGAGCAGTACTTC
CDR3 protein: CSVERGLGEQYF

J gene: TRBJ1-2
D gene: TRBD1
CDR3 length: 14
clone size: -
V gene: TRBV19
CDR3 DNA: TGTGCCAGTAGTGCAATCGGGACAGCCTATGGCTACACCTTC
CDR3 protein: CASSAIGTAYGYTF

J gene: TRBJ2-3
D gene: -
CDR3 length: 14
clone size: -
V gene: TRBV6-5
CDR3 DNA: TGTGCCAGCATGGGGCGAGGGGTCACAGATACGCAGTATTTT
CDR3 protein: CASMGRGVTDTQYF

J gene: TRBJ2-1
D gene: TRBD1
CDR3 length: 13
clone size: once
V gene: TRBV6-5
CDR3 DNA: TGTGCCAGCTCCGGGACAGGGTCGCATGAGCAGTTCTTC
CDR3 protein: CASSGTGSHEQFF

J gene: TRBJ2-7
D gene: -
CDR3 length: 13
clone size: few
V gene: TRBV5-1
CDR3 DNA: TGCGCCAGCAGCTTGGAGGGAGCCTACGAGCAGTACTTC
CDR3 protein: CASSLEGAYEQYF

J gene: TRBJ2-1
D gene: TRBD1
CDR3 length: 15
clone size: -
V gene: TRBV7-8
CDR3 DNA: TGTGCCAGCAGCTTCAGGGGGAGCTCCTACAATGAGCAGTTCTTC
CDR3 protein: CASSFRGSSYNEQFF

J gene: TRBJ2-1
D gene: TRBD2
CDR3 length: 15
clone size: -
V gene: TRBV19
CDR3 DNA: TGTGCCAGTAGTATAGGTGGGAGGGGTTACAATGAGCAGTTCTTC
CDR3 protein: CASSIGGRGYNEQFF

J gene: TRBJ2-7
D gene: TRBD2
CDR3 length: 14
clone size: once
V gene: TRBV27
CDR3 DNA: TGTGCCAGCAGTTTCAGCGGGAGCGGTAGCGAGCAGTACTTC
CDR3 protein: CASSFSGSGSEQYF

J gene: TRBJ2-5
D gene: -
CDR3 length: 15
clone size: medium-sized
V gene: TRBV6-1
CDR3 DNA: TGTGCCAGCAGTGAAGGGACAGGAGGGTTGGAGACCCAGTACTTC
CDR3 protein: CASSEGTGGLETQYF

J gene: TRBJ1-2
D gene: -
CDR3 length: 14
clone size: -
V gene: TRBV4-1
CDR3 DNA: TGCGCCAGCAGCCCAAACAAGGGCGACTATGGCTACACCTTC
CDR3 protein: CASSPNKGDYGYTF

J gene: TRBJ2-2
D gene: -
CDR3 length: 13
clone size: -
V gene: TRBV5-1
CDR3 DNA: TGCGCCAGCAGCCCGACTGGTACCGGGGAGCTGTTTTTT
CDR3 protein: CASSPTGTGELFF

J gene: TRBJ2-1
D gene: -
CDR3 length: 14
clone size: -
V gene: TRBV7-3
CDR3 DNA: TGTGCCAGCAGCTTAACGGGTCAGATGGATGAGCAGTTCTTC
CDR3 protein: CASSLTGQMDEQFF

J gene: TRBJ2-7
D gene: -
CDR3 length: 16
clone size: -
V gene: TRBV7-2
CDR3 DNA: TGTGCCAGCAGCATTACCCCCGGAACAGTCCCTCGCGAGCAGTACTTC
CDR3 protein: CASSITPGTVPREQYF

J gene: TRBJ2-7
D gene: TRBD2
CDR3 length: 16
clone size: -
V gene: TRBV15
CDR3 DNA: TGTGCCACCGCTGATCCTAGCGGGAGTACCCCCTACGAGCAGTACTTC
CDR3 protein: CATADPSGSTPYEQYF

J gene: TRBJ2-2
D gene: TRBD2
CDR3 length: 16
clone size: -
V gene: TRBV7-2
CDR3 DNA: TGTGCCAGCAGCTCCCTAACTAGCGGGGGGGCCGGGGAGCTGTTTTTT
CDR3 protein: CASSSLTSGGAGELFF

J gene: TRBJ1-1
D gene: -
CDR3 length: 16
clone size: -
V gene: TRBV11-3
CDR3 DNA: TGTGCCAGCAGCTCTTCTCAGGGGAGCATGAACACTGAAGCTTTCTTT
CDR3 protein: CASSSSQGSMNTEAFF

J gene: TRBJ2-7
D gene: -
CDR3 length: 14
clone size: -
V gene: TRBV2
CDR3 DNA: TGTGCCAGCAAAAAAGGCCCTCTCTCCTACGAGCAGTACTTC
CDR3 protein: CASKKGPLSYEQYF

J gene: TRBJ1-2
D gene: TRBD1
CDR3 length: 13
clone size: -
V gene: TRBV19
CDR3 DNA: TGTGCCAGTAGTATTGGGACAGGTTATGGCTACACCTTC
CDR3 protein: CASSIGTGYGYTF

J gene: TRBJ2-1
D gene: TRBD1
CDR3 length: 14
clone size: -
V gene: TRBV27
CDR3 DNA: TGTGCCAGCAGCCCCGGGACAGAGGTAAATGAGCAGTTCTTC
CDR3 protein: CASSPGTEVNEQFF

J gene: TRBJ1-6
D gene: TRBD1
CDR3 length: 14
clone size: -
V gene: TRBV7-2
CDR3 DNA: TGTGCCAGCAGCTTAGGGGACAGCGGTTCACCCCTCCACTTT
CDR3 protein: CASSLGDSGSPLHF

J gene: TRBJ2-7
D gene: TRBD2
CDR3 length: 15
clone size: -
V gene: TRBV18
CDR3 DNA: TGTGCCAGCTCACCCTTAGCGGGAGGGACTTACGAGCAGTACTTC
CDR3 protein: CASSPLAGGTYEQYF

J gene: TRBJ2-5
D gene: -
CDR3 length: 14
clone size: -
V gene: TRBV6-5
CDR3 DNA: TGTGCCAGCAGTTACTCTGGGGGTCAAGAGACCCAGTACTTC
CDR3 protein: CASSYSGGQETQYF

J gene: TRBJ1-1
D gene: -
CDR3 length: 12
clone size: large
V gene: TRBV19
CDR3 DNA: TGTGCCAGTAGTATAATTGGAGGTGAAGCTTTCTTT
CDR3 protein: CASSIIGGEAFF

J gene: TRBJ2-7
D gene: TRBD1
CDR3 length: 14
clone size: -
V gene: TRBV25-1
CDR3 DNA: TGTGCCAGCAGTCCCCGGGACAGGGGTCACGAGCAGTACTTC
CDR3 protein: CASSPRDRGHEQYF

J gene: TRBJ2-1
D gene: -
CDR3 length: 14
clone size: -
V gene: TRBV6-5
CDR3 DNA: TGTGCCAGCCGGGGGCGGGAGTATTACAATGAGCAGTTCTTC
CDR3 protein: CASRGREYYNEQFF

J gene: TRBJ1-2
D gene: -
CDR3 length: 15
clone size: -
V gene: TRBV6-1
CDR3 DNA: TGTGCCAGCAGTGAAACTCGAACCTTCCTCTATGGCTACACCTTC
CDR3 protein: CASSETRTFLYGYTF

J gene: TRBJ2-1
D gene: -
CDR3 length: 13
clone size: -
V gene: TRBV11-3
CDR3 DNA: TGTGCCAGCAGCTTAGCTAGGGACAATGAGCAGTTCTTC
CDR3 protein: CASSLARDNEQFF

J gene: TRBJ1-3
D gene: -
CDR3 length: 15
clone size: once
V gene: TRBV9
CDR3 DNA: TGTGCCAGCAGCGCTGGGGGTTTCTCTGGAAACACCATATATTTT
CDR3 protein: CASSAGGFSGNTIYF

J gene: TRBJ1-5
D gene: TRBD1
CDR3 length: 13
clone size: -
V gene: TRBV5-1
CDR3 DNA: TGCGCCAGCCCGGGACAGGACTATCAGCCCCAGCATTTT
CDR3 protein: CASPGQDYQPQHF

J gene: TRBJ2-2
D gene: -
CDR3 length: 14
clone size: -
V gene: TRBV6-1
CDR3 DNA: TGTGCCAGCAGTGAGTGGGGGAACACCGGGGAGCTGTTTTTT
CDR3 protein: CASSEWGNTGELFF

J gene: TRBJ1-2
D gene: -
CDR3 length: 14
clone size: -
V gene: TRBV29-1
CDR3 DNA: TGCAGCGTTGGCCCCGGGACGGATAACTATGGCTACACCTTC
CDR3 protein: CSVGPGTDNYGYTF

J gene: TRBJ2-7
D gene: -
CDR3 length: 13
clone size: -
V gene: TRBV7-6
CDR3 DNA: TGTGCCAGCAGCCCCGGGGGTCCGTTAGAGCAGTACTTC
CDR3 protein: CASSPGGPLEQYF

J gene: TRBJ2-7
D gene: -
CDR3 length: 14
clone size: -
V gene: TRBV5-6
CDR3 DNA: TGTGCCAGCAGCACGACAGGTAACTCCTACGAGCAGTACTTC
CDR3 protein: CASSTTGNSYEQYF

J gene: TRBJ2-1
D gene: -
CDR3 length: 14
clone size: once
V gene: TRBV13
CDR3 DNA: TGTGCCAGCAGCTTAGGGCTAGTAAATCGGGAGCAGTTCTTC
CDR3 protein: CASSLGLVNREQFF

J gene: TRBJ2-5
D gene: TRBD1
CDR3 length: 17
clone size: -
V gene: TRBV14
CDR3 DNA: TGTGCCAGCAGCCAAATGGGGACAGCACATGGTCTGGAGACCCAGTACTTC
CDR3 protein: CASSQMGTAHGLETQYF

J gene: TRBJ2-7
D gene: -
CDR3 length: 15
clone size: -
V gene: TRBV7-9
CDR3 DNA: TGTGCCAGCAGCCCACGGGACCGAAGCTCCTACGAGCAGTACTTC
CDR3 protein: CASSPRDRSSYEQYF

J gene: TRBJ2-3
D gene: TRBD1
CDR3 length: 14
clone size: -
V gene: TRBV5-5
CDR3 DNA: TGTGCCAGCAGCTTGCCACAGGGGACAGATACGCAGTATTTT
CDR3 protein: CASSLPQGTDTQYF

J gene: TRBJ2-1
D gene: TRBD2
CDR3 length: 16
clone size: -
V gene: TRBV28
CDR3 DNA: TGTGCCAGCAGCCTTGTCAGCGGGGAGGCGTACAATGAGCAGTTCTTC
CDR3 protein: CASSLVSGEAYNEQFF

J gene: TRBJ2-1
D gene: -
CDR3 length: 13
clone size: -
V gene: TRBV19
CDR3 DNA: TGTGCCAGTAGTATAGATTTTTGGAATGAGCAGTTCTTC
CDR3 protein: CASSIDFWNEQFF

J gene: TRBJ2-1
D gene: -
CDR3 length: 13
clone size: -
V gene: TRBV28
CDR3 DNA: TGTGCCAGCAGGGGTAGCACCTACAATGAGCAGTTCTTC
CDR3 protein: CASRGSTYNEQFF

J gene: TRBJ2-2
D gene: -
CDR3 length: 16
clone size: once
V gene: TRBV6-5
CDR3 DNA: TGTGCCAGCAGTTACGAAGAGGGACAGAACACCGGGGAGCTGTTTTTT
CDR3 protein: CASSYEEGQNTGELFF

J gene: TRBJ2-7
D gene: TRBD2
CDR3 length: 15
clone size: -
V gene: TRBV7-9
CDR3 DNA: TGTGCCAGCAGCCTCAGACTAGCGGGAACCGACGAGCAGTACTTC
CDR3 protein: CASSLRLAGTDEQYF

J gene: TRBJ1-4
D gene: -
CDR3 length: 14
clone size: -
V gene: TRBV11-2
CDR3 DNA: TGTGCCAGCAGCTTAATGCAGGGCGGGGAAAAACTGTTTTTT
CDR3 protein: CASSLMQGGEKLFF

J gene: TRBJ2-5
D gene: -
CDR3 length: 13
clone size: -
V gene: TRBV15
CDR3 DNA: TGTGCCACCAGCCGGGACGGGCAAGAGACCCAGTACTTC
CDR3 protein: CATSRDGQETQYF

J gene: TRBJ2-7
D gene: -
CDR3 length: 13
clone size: -
V gene: TRBV9
CDR3 DNA: TGTGCCAGCAGCGTAGGACAATCCTACGAGCAGTACTTC
CDR3 protein: CASSVGQSYEQYF

J gene: TRBJ2-1
D gene: -
CDR3 length: 12
clone size: once
V gene: TRBV5-6
CDR3 DNA: TGTGCCAGCAGCTTGGTATACAATGAGCAGTTCTTC
CDR3 protein: CASSLVYNEQFF

J gene: TRBJ2-3
D gene: TRBD2
CDR3 length: 16
clone size: -
V gene: TRBV11-1
CDR3 DNA: TGTGCCAGCAGCCCCTTACGACTAGCGGGCCCAGATACGCAGTATTTT
CDR3 protein: CASSPLRLAGPDTQYF

J gene: TRBJ2-7
D gene: -
CDR3 length: 13
clone size: once
V gene: TRBV27
CDR3 DNA: TGTGCCAGCAGCTTAGCGGACTCCTACGAGCAGTACTTC
CDR3 protein: CASSLADSYEQYF